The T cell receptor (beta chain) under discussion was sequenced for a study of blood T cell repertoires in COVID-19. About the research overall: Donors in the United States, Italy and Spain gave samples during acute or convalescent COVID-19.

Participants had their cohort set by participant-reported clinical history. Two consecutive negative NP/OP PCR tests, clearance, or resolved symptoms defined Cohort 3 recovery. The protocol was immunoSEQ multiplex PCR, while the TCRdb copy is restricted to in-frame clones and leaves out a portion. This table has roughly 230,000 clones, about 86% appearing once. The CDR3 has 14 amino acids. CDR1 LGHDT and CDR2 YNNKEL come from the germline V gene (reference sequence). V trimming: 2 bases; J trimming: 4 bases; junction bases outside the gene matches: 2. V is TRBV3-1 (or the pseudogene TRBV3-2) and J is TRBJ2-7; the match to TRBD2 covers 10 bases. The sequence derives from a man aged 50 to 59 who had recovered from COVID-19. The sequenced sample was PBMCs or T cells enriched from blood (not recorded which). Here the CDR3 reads CASSQLAGAYEQYF. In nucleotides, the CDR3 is TGTGCCAGCAGCCAACTAGCGGGAGCTTACGAGCAGTACTTC.